The TCR beta chain described here comes from a study of blood T cell repertoires in COVID-19. Study context: There were acute and convalescent COVID-19 samples, and they came from the United States, Italy and Spain. Sources were T cells, B-cell-depleted T cells, or PBMCs; the material itself was cDNA or gDNA.

Authors' processing steps: Nucleated cell counts were estimated from reference gene primer amplification. Here immunoSEQ multiplex PCR was the method, and the copy in TCRdb shows in-frame clones only, minus some. That table supplies the V and J calls and clone size; D and trimming were determined from the DNA. The repertoire holds approximately 220,000 clones, with approximately 81% as singletons. This CDR3 region has 13 residues. V shed 7 bases, J shed 6 bases, and the junction held 2 bases outside the gene matches. Germline assignment: CDR1 MDHEN and CDR2 SYDVKM. This clone was found a few times. The receptor comes from a man between 50 and 59 years old who had recovered from COVID-19. Sequenced input: peripheral blood. The V gene is TRBV28, the J gene TRBJ1-6, with TRBD1 matching 8 bases. CDR3 sequence reads: CASIGQGNSPLHF. The CDR3 DNA is TGTGCCAGCATCGGACAGGGTAATTCACCCCTCCACTTT.